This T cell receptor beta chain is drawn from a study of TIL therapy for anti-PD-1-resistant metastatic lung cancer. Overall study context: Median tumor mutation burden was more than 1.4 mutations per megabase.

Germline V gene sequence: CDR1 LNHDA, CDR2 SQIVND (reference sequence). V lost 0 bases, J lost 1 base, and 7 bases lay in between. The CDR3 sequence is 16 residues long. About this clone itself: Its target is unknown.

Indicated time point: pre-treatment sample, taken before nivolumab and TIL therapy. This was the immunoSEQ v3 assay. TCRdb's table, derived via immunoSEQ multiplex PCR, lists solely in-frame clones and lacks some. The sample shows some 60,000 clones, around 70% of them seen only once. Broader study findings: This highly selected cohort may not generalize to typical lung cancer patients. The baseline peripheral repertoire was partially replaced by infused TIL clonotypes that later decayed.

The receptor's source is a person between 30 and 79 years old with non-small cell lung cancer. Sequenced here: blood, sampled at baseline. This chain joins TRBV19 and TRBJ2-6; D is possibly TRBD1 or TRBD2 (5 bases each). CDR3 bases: TGTGCCAGTAGTATAGAGAGGGGTTCTGGGGCCAACGTCCTGACTTTC. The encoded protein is CASSIERGSGANVLTF.